This T cell receptor (beta chain) was captured in a study of blood T cell repertoires in COVID-19. Study as a whole: COVID-19 samples collected from the United States, Italy and Spain covered acute and convalescent phases. Nucleic acid was either cDNA or gDNA, and it came from T cells, B-cell-depleted T cells, or PBMCs.

Per the original data handling: Amplification with reference gene primers provided the estimates of nucleated cell counts. Here immunoSEQ multiplex PCR was the method, and the copy in TCRdb shows in-frame clones only, minus some. That table supplies the V and J calls and clone size; D and trimming were determined from the DNA. Seen here are roughly 150,000 clones, roughly 93% observed once, and the top ten hold 2% to 3%. The V gene's germline CDR1 is LNHDA and CDR2 SQIVND (reference sequence). The CDR3 is 14 residues long. Trimming left V 3 bases short and J 0 bases short, with 8 bases between. This clonotype was obtained from a man in his late teens or twenties with acute or convalescent COVID-19. The chain carries TRBV19 and TRBJ1-1; D is uncertain. Sequencing was done on a sample of peripheral blood. This CDR3 reads CASSMAGMNTEAFF. The DNA for the CDR3 is TGTGCCAGTAGTATGGCGGGAATGAACACTGAAGCTTTCTTT.